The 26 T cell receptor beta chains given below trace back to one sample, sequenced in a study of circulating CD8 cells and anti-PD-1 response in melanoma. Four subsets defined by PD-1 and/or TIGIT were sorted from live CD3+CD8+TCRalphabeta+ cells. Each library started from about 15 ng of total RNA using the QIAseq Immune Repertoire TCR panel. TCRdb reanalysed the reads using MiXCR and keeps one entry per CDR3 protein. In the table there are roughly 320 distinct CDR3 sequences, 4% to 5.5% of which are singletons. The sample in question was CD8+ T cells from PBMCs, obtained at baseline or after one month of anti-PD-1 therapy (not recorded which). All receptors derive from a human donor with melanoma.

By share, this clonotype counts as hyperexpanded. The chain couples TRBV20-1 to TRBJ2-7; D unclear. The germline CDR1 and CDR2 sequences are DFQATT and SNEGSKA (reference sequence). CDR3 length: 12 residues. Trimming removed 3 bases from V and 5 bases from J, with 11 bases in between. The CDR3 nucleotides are TGCAGTGCTAGGCTAGTCGAAAACGAGCAGTACTTC. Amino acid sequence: CSARLVENEQYF.

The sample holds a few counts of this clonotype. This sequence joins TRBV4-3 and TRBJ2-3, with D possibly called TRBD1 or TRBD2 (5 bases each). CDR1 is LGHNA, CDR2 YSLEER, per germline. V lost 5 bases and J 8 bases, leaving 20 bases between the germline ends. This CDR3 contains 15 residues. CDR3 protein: CASSEKRGQGATQYF. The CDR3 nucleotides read TGCGCCAGCAGCGAAAAGAGGGGTCAGGGAGCTACGCAGTATTTT.

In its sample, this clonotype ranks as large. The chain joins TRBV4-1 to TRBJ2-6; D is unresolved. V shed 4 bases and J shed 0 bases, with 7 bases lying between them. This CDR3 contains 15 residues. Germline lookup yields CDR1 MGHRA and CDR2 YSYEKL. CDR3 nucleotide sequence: TGCGCCAGCAGCCCTCACAGCTCTGGGGCCAACGTCCTGACTTTC. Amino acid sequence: CASSPHSSGANVLTF.

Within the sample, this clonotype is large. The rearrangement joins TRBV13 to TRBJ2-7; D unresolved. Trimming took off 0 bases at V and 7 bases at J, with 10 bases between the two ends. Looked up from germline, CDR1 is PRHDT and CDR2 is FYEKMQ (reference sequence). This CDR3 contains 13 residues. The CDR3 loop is CASSLGADREQYF. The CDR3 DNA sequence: TGTGCCAGCAGCTTAGGAGCAGACCGGGAGCAGTACTTC.

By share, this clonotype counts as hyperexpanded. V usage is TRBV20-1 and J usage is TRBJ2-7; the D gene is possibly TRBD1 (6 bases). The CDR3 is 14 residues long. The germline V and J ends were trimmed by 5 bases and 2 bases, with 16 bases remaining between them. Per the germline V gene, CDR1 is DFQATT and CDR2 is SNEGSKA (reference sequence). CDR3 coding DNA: TGCAGTGCTGACTCGTCGGACAGTCCCTACGAGCAGTACTTC. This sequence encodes CSADSSDSPYEQYF.

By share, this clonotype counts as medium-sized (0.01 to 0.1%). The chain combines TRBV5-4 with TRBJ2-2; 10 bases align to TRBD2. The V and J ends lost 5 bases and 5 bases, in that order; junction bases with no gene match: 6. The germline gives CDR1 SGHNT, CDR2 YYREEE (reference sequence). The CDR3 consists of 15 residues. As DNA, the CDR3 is TGTGCCAGCAGTCGTCCTAGCGGGAGTACCGGGGAGCTGTTTTTT. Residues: CASSRPSGSTGELFF. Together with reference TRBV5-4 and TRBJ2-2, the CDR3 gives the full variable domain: ETGVTQSPTHLIKTRGQQVTLRCSSQSGHNTVSWYQQALGQGPQFIFQYYREEENGRGNFPPRFSGLQFPNYSSELNVNALELDDSALYLCASSRPSGSTGELFFGEGSRLTVL.

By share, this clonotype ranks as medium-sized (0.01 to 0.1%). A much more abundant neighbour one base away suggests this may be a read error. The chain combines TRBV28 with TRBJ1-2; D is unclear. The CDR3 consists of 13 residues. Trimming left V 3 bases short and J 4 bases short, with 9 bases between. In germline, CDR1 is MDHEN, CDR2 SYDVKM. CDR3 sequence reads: CASSLAAGYGYTF. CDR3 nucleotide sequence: TGTGCCAGCAGTTTGGCGGCGGGCTATGGCTACACCTTC.

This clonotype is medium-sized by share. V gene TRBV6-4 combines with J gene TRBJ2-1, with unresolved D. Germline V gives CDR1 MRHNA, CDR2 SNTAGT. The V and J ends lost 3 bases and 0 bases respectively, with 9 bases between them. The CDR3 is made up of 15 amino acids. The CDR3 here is CASSEWVASYNEQFF. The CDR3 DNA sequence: TGTGCCAGCAGTGAGTGGGTAGCCTCCTACAATGAGCAGTTCTTC.

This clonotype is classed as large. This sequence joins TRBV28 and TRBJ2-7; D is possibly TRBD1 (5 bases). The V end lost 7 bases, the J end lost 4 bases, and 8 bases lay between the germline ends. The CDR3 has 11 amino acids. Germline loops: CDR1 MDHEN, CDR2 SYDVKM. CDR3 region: CASTRAYEQYF. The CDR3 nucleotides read TGTGCCAGCACCAGGGCGTACGAGCAGTACTTC. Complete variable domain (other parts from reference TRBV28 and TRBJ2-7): DVKVTQSSRYLVKRTGEKVFLECVQDMDHENMFWYRQDPGLGLRLIYFSYDVKMKEKGDIPEGYSVSREKKERFSLILESASTNQTSMYLCASTRAYEQYFGPGTRLTVT.

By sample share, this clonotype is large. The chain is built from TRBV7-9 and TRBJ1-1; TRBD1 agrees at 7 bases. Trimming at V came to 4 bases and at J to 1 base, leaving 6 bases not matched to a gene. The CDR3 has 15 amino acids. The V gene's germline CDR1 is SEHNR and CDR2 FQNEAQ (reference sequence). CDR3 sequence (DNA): TGTGCCAGCAGCTCGACAGGGAGGAGGAACACTGAAGCTTTCTTT. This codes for CASSSTGRRNTEAFF.

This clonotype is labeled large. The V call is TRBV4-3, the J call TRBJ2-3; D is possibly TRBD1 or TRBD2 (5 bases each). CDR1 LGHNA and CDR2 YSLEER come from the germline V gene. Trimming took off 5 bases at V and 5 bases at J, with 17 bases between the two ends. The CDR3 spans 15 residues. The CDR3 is CASSEKRGQGDTQYF. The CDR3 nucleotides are TGCGCCAGCAGCGAAAAGAGGGGTCAGGGAGATACGCAGTATTTT.

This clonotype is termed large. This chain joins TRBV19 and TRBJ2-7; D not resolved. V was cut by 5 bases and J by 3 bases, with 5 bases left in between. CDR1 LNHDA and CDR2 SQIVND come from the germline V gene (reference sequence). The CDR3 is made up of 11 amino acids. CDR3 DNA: TGTGCCAGTAGTTGGGGCTACGAGCAGTACTTC. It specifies CASSWGYEQYF.

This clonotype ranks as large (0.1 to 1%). In nucleotides, the CDR3 is TGCAGTGCGTGGGACAGGGGGCGCGATGAGCAGTACTTC. It encodes CSAWDRGRDEQYF. The rearrangement joins TRBV20-1 to TRBJ2-7; TRBD1 matches 12 bases. The trim removed 6 bases at V and 7 bases at J, leaving 7 bases unmatched. The CDR3 contains 13 residues. Germline V gene sequence: CDR1 DFQATT, CDR2 SNEGSKA (reference sequence).

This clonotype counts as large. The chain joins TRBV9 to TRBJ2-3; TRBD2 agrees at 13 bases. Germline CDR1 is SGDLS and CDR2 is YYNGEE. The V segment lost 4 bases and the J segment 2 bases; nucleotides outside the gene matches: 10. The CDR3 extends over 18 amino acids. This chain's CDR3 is CASSPHGLAGAITDTQYF. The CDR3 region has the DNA TGTGCCAGCAGCCCGCACGGACTAGCGGGGGCCATCACAGATACGCAGTATTTT. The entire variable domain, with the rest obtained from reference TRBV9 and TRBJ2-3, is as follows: DSGVTQTPKHLITATGQRVTLRCSPRSGDLSVYWYQQSLDQGLQFLIQYYNGEERAKGNILERFSAQQFPDLHSELNLSSLELGDSALYFCASSPHGLAGAITDTQYFGPGTRLTVL.

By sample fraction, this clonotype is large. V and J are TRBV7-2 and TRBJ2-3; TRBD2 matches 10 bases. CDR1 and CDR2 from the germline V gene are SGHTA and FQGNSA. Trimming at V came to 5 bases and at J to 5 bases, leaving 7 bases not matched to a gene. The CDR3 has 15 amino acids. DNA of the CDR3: TGTGCCAGCAGCCTAACTAGCGGGGTTGGAGATACGCAGTATTTT. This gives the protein CASSLTSGVGDTQYF.

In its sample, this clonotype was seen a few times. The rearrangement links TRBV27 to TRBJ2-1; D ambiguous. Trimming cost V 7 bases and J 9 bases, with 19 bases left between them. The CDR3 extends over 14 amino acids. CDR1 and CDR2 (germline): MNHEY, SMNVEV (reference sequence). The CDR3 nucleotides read TGTGCCAGCACTAATTATGAGTATGGCGGTGAGCAGTTCTTC. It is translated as CASTNYEYGGEQFF.

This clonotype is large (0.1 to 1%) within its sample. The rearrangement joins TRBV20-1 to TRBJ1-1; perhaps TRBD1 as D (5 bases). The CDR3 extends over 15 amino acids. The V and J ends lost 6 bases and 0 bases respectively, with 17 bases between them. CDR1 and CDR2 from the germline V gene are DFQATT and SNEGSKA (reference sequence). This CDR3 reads CSARDGARMNTEAFF. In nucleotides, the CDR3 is TGCAGTGCGAGGGACGGGGCGAGAATGAACACTGAAGCTTTCTTT.

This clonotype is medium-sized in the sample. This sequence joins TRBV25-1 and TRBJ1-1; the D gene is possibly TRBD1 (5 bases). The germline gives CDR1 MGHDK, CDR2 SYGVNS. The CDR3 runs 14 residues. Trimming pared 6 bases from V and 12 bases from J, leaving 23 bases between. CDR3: CASREGKRPELTFF. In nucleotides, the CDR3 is TGTGCCAGCAGGGAGGGGAAGAGGCCCGAATTGACTTTCTTT. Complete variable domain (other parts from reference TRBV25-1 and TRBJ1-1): EADIYQTPRYLVIGTGKKITLECSQTMGHDKMYWYQQDPGMELHLIHYSYGVNSTEKGDLSSESTVSRIRTEHFPLTLESARPSHTSQYLCASREGKRPELTFFGQGTRLTVV.

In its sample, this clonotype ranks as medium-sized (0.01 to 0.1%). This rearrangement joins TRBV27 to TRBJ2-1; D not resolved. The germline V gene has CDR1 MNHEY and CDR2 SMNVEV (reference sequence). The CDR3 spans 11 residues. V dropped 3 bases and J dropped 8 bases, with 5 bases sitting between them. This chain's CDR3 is CASSFGYEQFF. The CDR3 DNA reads TGTGCCAGCAGTTTCGGCTATGAGCAGTTCTTC.

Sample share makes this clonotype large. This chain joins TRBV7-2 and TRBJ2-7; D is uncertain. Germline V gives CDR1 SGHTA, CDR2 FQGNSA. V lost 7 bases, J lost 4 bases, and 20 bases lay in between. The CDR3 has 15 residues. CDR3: CASTPGRSNFYEQYF. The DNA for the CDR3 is TGTGCCAGCACTCCGGGTCGGAGCAACTTTTACGAGCAGTACTTC. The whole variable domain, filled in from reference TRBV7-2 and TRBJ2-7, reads GAGVSQSPSNKVTEKGKDVELRCDPISGHTALYWYRQSLGQGLEFLIYFQGNSAPDKSGLPSDRFSAERTGGSVSTLTIQRTQQEDSAVYLCASTPGRSNFYEQYFGPGTRLTVT.

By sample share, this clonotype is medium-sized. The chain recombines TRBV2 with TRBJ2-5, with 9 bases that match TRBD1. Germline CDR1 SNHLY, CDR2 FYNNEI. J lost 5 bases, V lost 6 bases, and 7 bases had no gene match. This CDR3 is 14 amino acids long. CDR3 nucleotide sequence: TGTGCCAGCAGGGGGACAGGGTACTCGGAGACCCAGTACTTC. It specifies CASRGTGYSETQYF.

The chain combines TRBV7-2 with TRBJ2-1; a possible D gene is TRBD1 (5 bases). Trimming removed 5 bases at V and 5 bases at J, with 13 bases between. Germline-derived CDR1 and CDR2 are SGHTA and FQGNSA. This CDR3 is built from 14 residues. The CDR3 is CASSLRFRDNEQFF. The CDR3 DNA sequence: TGTGCCAGCAGCCTGCGTTTCAGGGACAATGAGCAGTTCTTC.

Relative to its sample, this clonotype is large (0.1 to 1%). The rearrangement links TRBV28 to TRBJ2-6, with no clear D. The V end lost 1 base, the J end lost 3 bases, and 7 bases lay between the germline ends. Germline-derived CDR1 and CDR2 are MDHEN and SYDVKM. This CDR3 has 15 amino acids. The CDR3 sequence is CASSLSLFGANVLTF. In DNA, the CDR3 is TGTGCCAGCAGTTTATCCCTCTTTGGGGCCAACGTCCTGACTTTC.

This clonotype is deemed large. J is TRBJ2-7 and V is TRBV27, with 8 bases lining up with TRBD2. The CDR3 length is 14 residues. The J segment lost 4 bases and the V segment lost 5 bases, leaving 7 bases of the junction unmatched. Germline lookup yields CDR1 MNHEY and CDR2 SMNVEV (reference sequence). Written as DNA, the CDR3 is TGTGCCAGCAGTCTAAGCGGGGGCCTGTACGAGCAGTACTTC. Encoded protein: CASSLSGGLYEQYF.

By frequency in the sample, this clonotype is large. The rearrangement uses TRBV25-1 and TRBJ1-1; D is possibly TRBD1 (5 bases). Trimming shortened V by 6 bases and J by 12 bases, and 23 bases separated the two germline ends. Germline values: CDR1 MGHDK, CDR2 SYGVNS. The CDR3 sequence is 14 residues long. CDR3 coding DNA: TGTGCCAGCAGGGAGGGGAGGAGGTCCGAATTGACTTTCTTT. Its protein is CASREGRRSELTFF.

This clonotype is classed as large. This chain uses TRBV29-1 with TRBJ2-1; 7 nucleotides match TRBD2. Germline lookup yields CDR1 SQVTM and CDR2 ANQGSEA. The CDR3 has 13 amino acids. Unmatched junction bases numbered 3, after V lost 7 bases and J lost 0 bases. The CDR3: CSGGRDSYNEQFF. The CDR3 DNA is TGCAGCGGGGGGAGGGACTCCTACAATGAGCAGTTCTTC.